Listed below are T cell receptor beta chains from one sample, sequenced in a study of cytomegalovirus exposure and HLA in healthy donors. Using immunoSEQ multiplex PCR, the repertoire was profiled, and TCRdb retains in-frame clones only, with some absent. This sample has approximately 150,000 clones, with 70% to 80% found just once. Sample: PBMCs. These receptors came from a middle-aged man in good health and CMV-seropositive. Both conserved end residues are part of each CDR3. The D gene is left open where the match is weak. The size of a clone is reported for some rows only, either as once, few or many, or as a class for expanded clones.

cdr3_nt	cdr3_aa	j_call	d_call	clone_size	v_call
TGTGCCAGCAGGGGGACAGGGCGCTACGAGCAGTACTTC	CASRGTGRYEQYF	TRBJ2-7	TRBD1	few	TRBV25-1
TGTGCCAGCAGTACAGGGATCGGCTACACCTTC	CASSTGIGYTF	TRBJ1-2	-	-	TRBV6-5
TGTGCCATCAGTGAGTCAGTCACTCCAAACCTTTACAATGAGCAGTTCTTC	CAISESVTPNLYNEQFF	TRBJ2-1	-	-	TRBV10-3
TGTGCCAGCAGCTTTGGGGGGAAGTTTGAAAAACTGTTTTTT	CASSFGGKFEKLFF	TRBJ1-4	-	once	TRBV5-6
TGTGCCAGCAGCACCATTAGCGGGCCCACCGGGGAGCTGTTTTTT	CASSTISGPTGELFF	TRBJ2-2	TRBD2	-	TRBV11-2
TGTGCCAGCAGCTTGGGGGGACAGGCGAATGAAAAACTGTTTTTT	CASSLGGQANEKLFF	TRBJ1-4	TRBD1	-	TRBV7-9
TGTGCCAGCAGCTTGTCGTCCAGGCCGAACACCGGGGAGCTGTTTTTT	CASSLSSRPNTGELFF	TRBJ2-2	-	-	TRBV7-7
TGTGCCAGTAGTATCACCGGACAGGCTATGGGGCATGGGCAGCCCCAGCATTTT	CASSITGQAMGHGQPQHF	TRBJ1-5	TRBD1	-	TRBV19
TGTGCCAGCAGTGAAGCCGGGAGGGGAACCGGGGAGCTGTTTTTT	CASSEAGRGTGELFF	TRBJ2-2	TRBD2	-	TRBV2
TGTGCCATCTCGATCGGGAGTATGAATGAGCAGTTCTTC	CAISIGSMNEQFF	TRBJ2-1	-	-	TRBV10-3
TGCGCCAGCAGCTTGAACGCGGGAGCGGGCAATGAGCAGTTCTTC	CASSLNAGAGNEQFF	TRBJ2-1	TRBD2	-	TRBV5-1
TGTGCCAGTAGTTCCCCATTCGGTCCCCAGCATTTT	CASSSPFGPQHF	TRBJ1-5	-	-	TRBV19
TGTGCCAGCAGACCAGGACAGGAGGGGATGGCTTTCTTT	CASRPGQEGMAFF	TRBJ1-1	TRBD1	-	TRBV27
TGTGCCAGCAGCCCCCTGACTAGCGGCTCCCGGTCGCAGTATTTT	CASSPLTSGSRSQYF	TRBJ2-3	TRBD2	-	TRBV14
TGTGCCAGCAGCTTGGAACAGTTGCATGAAAAACTGTTTTTT	CASSLEQLHEKLFF	TRBJ1-4	-	-	TRBV5-5
TGTGCCAGCAGCCCAGCTGGGAGGGATGGCGTTTACGAGCAGTACTTC	CASSPAGRDGVYEQYF	TRBJ2-7	TRBD2	-	TRBV11-2
TGTGCCAGCAGAGCTAGCGGGGTTCCAGATACGCAGTATTTT	CASRASGVPDTQYF	TRBJ2-3	TRBD2	-	TRBV6-1
TGCGCCAGCAGCTTGGGTAGCGGGAGCTCCTACGAGCAGTACTTC	CASSLGSGSSYEQYF	TRBJ2-7	TRBD2	-	TRBV5-1
TGTGCCAGCAGTCGCCTCGGACAGGGGTGGAATGGCTACACCTTC	CASSRLGQGWNGYTF	TRBJ1-2	TRBD1	-	TRBV28
TGTGCCAGCAGCGCACAGGAGACTGCTAACTATGGCTACACCTTC	CASSAQETANYGYTF	TRBJ1-2	-	-	TRBV9
TGTGCCAGTAGTATTGAACCAGCGGGACTCAGAGAGACCCAGTACTTC	CASSIEPAGLRETQYF	TRBJ2-5	TRBD2	-	TRBV19
TGTGCCAGCAGCTTAAGGGGCGTCGAGAGATACATCGAAAAACTGTTTTTT	CASSLRGVERYIEKLFF	TRBJ1-4	-	-	TRBV7-9
TGTGCCAGCAGCGTAGGGTTAGGGGCGGGAGGATACAATGAGCAGTTCTTC	CASSVGLGAGGYNEQFF	TRBJ2-1	TRBD2	-	TRBV9
TGCAGTGCTATCCCCAGCGACCGGTCCTTCTTT	CSAIPSDRSFF	TRBJ1-1	-	-	TRBV20-1
TGTGCCAGTGCTCCGGGAGGGCATTACAATGAGCAGTTCTTC	CASAPGGHYNEQFF	TRBJ2-1	TRBD2	-	TRBV19
TGTGCCACGTCAGGGGTCTCTGGGGCCAACGTCCTGACTTTC	CATSGVSGANVLTF	TRBJ2-6	-	few	TRBV6-1
TGTGCCAGCAGCCCTACCCTGCGAAGCACTGAAGCTTTCTTT	CASSPTLRSTEAFF	TRBJ1-1	-	-	TRBV7-3
TGTGCCAGCAGCCAGGGGGGACTAGCGGGGGACGAGCAGTACTTC	CASSQGGLAGDEQYF	TRBJ2-7	TRBD2	-	TRBV4-2
TGCGCCAGCAGCTTGGGCGAGGCGAGCAATCAGCCCCAGCATTTT	CASSLGEASNQPQHF	TRBJ1-5	-	-	TRBV5-1
TGTGCCAGCAGCGTAGCCGGGATGTTCGGGGACAATGAGCAGTTCTTC	CASSVAGMFGDNEQFF	TRBJ2-1	-	-	TRBV9